These T cell receptor beta chains were read from a single sample in a study of T cell responses to AZD1222 COVID-19 vaccine. Some clones are missing from TCRdb's copy, which holds only in-frame ones; the method was immunoSEQ multiplex PCR. Of fewer than 150,000 clones in the sample, more than 70% were seen once. Source: peripheral blood, taken 28 days after the second AZD1222 dose. These receptors were obtained from an adult who received the AZD1222 COVID-19 vaccine. The CDR3 runs from the conserved cysteine through the conserved F or W. Fields, in order: J gene, D gene, clone size, V gene, CDR3 protein, CDR3 DNA. D genes are given only for firm matches. Where a row states a size, it is once, few, many or the class of an expanded clone; other rows omit it.

j_gene: TRBJ2-2; d_gene: .; abundance: .; v_gene: TRBV5-1; CDR3aa: CASSRGIGELFF; CDR3nt: TGCGCCAGCAGTCGCGGGATTGGGGAGCTGTTTTTT
j_gene: TRBJ1-2; d_gene: .; abundance: .; v_gene: TRBV4-3; CDR3aa: CASSQDLSAGPYGYTF; CDR3nt: TGCGCCAGCAGCCAAGATCTTTCGGCAGGGCCCTATGGCTACACCTTC
j_gene: TRBJ2-7; d_gene: TRBD1; abundance: .; v_gene: TRBV28; CDR3aa: CASSTGTETYEQYF; CDR3nt: TGTGCCAGCAGCACCGGGACAGAAACCTACGAGCAGTACTTC
j_gene: TRBJ2-1; d_gene: TRBD2; abundance: .; v_gene: TRBV28; CDR3aa: CASSRPPGLAGEGDYNEQFF; CDR3nt: TGTGCCAGCAGTCGCCCCCCGGGACTAGCGGGAGAGGGGGACTACAATGAGCAGTTCTTC
j_gene: TRBJ2-2; d_gene: TRBD2; abundance: .; v_gene: TRBV19; CDR3aa: CASSLAGRTGELFF; CDR3nt: TGTGCCAGTAGTCTAGCGGGGAGAACCGGGGAGCTGTTTTTT
j_gene: TRBJ1-2; d_gene: TRBD1; abundance: .; v_gene: TRBV6-1; CDR3aa: CASSDRQGVRGYTF; CDR3nt: TGTGCCAGCAGTGATCGGCAGGGGGTGAGGGGCTACACCTTC
j_gene: TRBJ2-7; d_gene: .; abundance: .; v_gene: TRBV18; CDR3aa: CASSPGVGGSYEQYF; CDR3nt: TGTGCCAGCTCACCGGGGGTAGGGGGGTCCTACGAGCAGTACTTC
j_gene: TRBJ1-4; d_gene: .; abundance: .; v_gene: TRBV4-1; CDR3aa: CASSQQGRREKLFF; CDR3nt: TGCGCCAGCAGCCAACAGGGGAGACGGGAAAAACTGTTTTTT
j_gene: TRBJ2-1; d_gene: TRBD2; abundance: .; v_gene: TRBV2; CDR3aa: CASSARGVLNEQFF; CDR3nt: TGTGCCAGCAGTGCGCGGGGGGTGCTCAATGAGCAGTTCTTC
j_gene: TRBJ2-1; d_gene: TRBD1; abundance: .; v_gene: TRBV2; CDR3aa: CASSQSGTGFNEQFF; CDR3nt: TGTGCCAGCAGTCAATCCGGGACAGGGTTCAATGAGCAGTTCTTC
j_gene: TRBJ2-3; d_gene: .; abundance: .; v_gene: TRBV11-2; CDR3aa: CASTKSYTSTDTQYF; CDR3nt: TGTGCCAGCACCAAATCCTACACTAGCACAGATACGCAGTATTTT
j_gene: TRBJ1-2; d_gene: .; abundance: .; v_gene: TRBV27; CDR3aa: CASSGSQGGSLYGYTF; CDR3nt: TGTGCCAGCAGTGGGAGCCAGGGAGGGTCCCTCTATGGCTACACCTTC
j_gene: TRBJ2-3; d_gene: .; abundance: .; v_gene: TRBV11-2; CDR3aa: CASSLWGNPDTDTQYF; CDR3nt: TGTGCCAGCAGCTTATGGGGGAACCCGGACACAGATACGCAGTATTTT
j_gene: TRBJ1-2; d_gene: .; abundance: .; v_gene: TRBV6-5; CDR3aa: CASSYSTGHNYGYTF; CDR3nt: TGTGCCAGCAGTTACTCCACAGGGCATAACTATGGCTACACCTTC
j_gene: TRBJ2-1; d_gene: TRBD2; abundance: once; v_gene: TRBV10-3; CDR3aa: CAINVGTSGEGEQFF; CDR3nt: TGTGCCATCAACGTCGGGACTAGCGGGGAGGGTGAGCAGTTCTTC
j_gene: TRBJ2-7; d_gene: TRBD1; abundance: .; v_gene: TRBV5-1; CDR3aa: CASSLEWDRRYEQYF; CDR3nt: TGCGCCAGCAGCTTGGAGTGGGACAGGCGGTACGAGCAGTACTTC
j_gene: TRBJ1-2; d_gene: .; abundance: .; v_gene: TRBV20-1; CDR3aa: CSAGGGYTF; CDR3nt: TGCAGTGCTGGGGGGGGCTACACCTTC
j_gene: TRBJ1-6; d_gene: .; abundance: .; v_gene: TRBV6-5; CDR3aa: CASRGVQDYNSPLHF; CDR3nt: TGTGCCAGCAGGGGGGTCCAGGATTATAATTCACCCCTCCACTTT
j_gene: TRBJ1-6; d_gene: .; abundance: once; v_gene: TRBV21-1; CDR3aa: CASWESGGWSSYNSPLHF; CDR3nt: TGTGCCAGCTGGGAATCTGGGGGTTGGAGCTCCTATAATTCACCCCTCCACTTT
j_gene: TRBJ1-2; d_gene: .; abundance: few; v_gene: TRBV7-2; CDR3aa: CASSLASGLLDGYTF; CDR3nt: TGTGCCAGCAGCTTAGCATCAGGGCTCTTGGATGGCTACACCTTC
j_gene: TRBJ1-1; d_gene: .; abundance: .; v_gene: TRBV10-1; CDR3aa: CASSVEEMNTEAFF; CDR3nt: TGCGCCAGCAGTGTTGAGGAGATGAACACTGAAGCTTTCTTT
j_gene: TRBJ1-5; d_gene: .; abundance: .; v_gene: TRBV6-6; CDR3aa: CASRGRGYEPQHF; CDR3nt: TGTGCCAGCAGGGGGCGGGGGTACGAGCCCCAGCATTTT
j_gene: TRBJ1-2; d_gene: .; abundance: .; v_gene: TRBV7-3; CDR3aa: CASSLSRHAPPLGYTF; CDR3nt: TGTGCCAGCAGCTTAAGCAGGCACGCACCCCCTTTAGGTTACACCTTC
j_gene: TRBJ2-5; d_gene: .; abundance: .; v_gene: TRBV11-3; CDR3aa: CASSLGLSETQYF; CDR3nt: TGTGCCAGCAGCTTAGGGCTCTCGGAGACCCAGTACTTC
j_gene: TRBJ1-5; d_gene: .; abundance: .; v_gene: TRBV12-3/TRBV12-4; CDR3aa: CASSPSRDQPQHF; CDR3nt: TGTGCCAGCAGTCCCAGCAGGGATCAGCCCCAGCATTTT
j_gene: TRBJ2-1; d_gene: .; abundance: once; v_gene: TRBV10-3; CDR3aa: CAISGTDISSYNEQFF; CDR3nt: TGTGCCATCAGTGGGACAGACATCAGCTCCTACAATGAGCAGTTCTTC
j_gene: TRBJ2-7; d_gene: TRBD1; abundance: .; v_gene: TRBV19; CDR3aa: CASRANPGTGLHEQYF; CDR3nt: TGTGCCAGTAGAGCCAATCCCGGGACAGGGCTCCACGAGCAGTACTTC
j_gene: TRBJ1-1; d_gene: .; abundance: .; v_gene: TRBV7-3; CDR3aa: CASSFPRQAEAFF; CDR3nt: TGTGCCAGCAGCTTCCCCCGACAGGCAGAAGCTTTCTTT
j_gene: TRBJ2-1; d_gene: .; abundance: .; v_gene: TRBV5-1; CDR3aa: CASNEGLSYNEQFF; CDR3nt: TGCGCCTCCAACGAGGGCCTCTCCTACAATGAGCAGTTCTTC
j_gene: TRBJ1-2; d_gene: .; abundance: .; v_gene: TRBV7-2; CDR3aa: CASSGPTDYGYTF; CDR3nt: TGTGCCAGCAGCGGGCCCACAGACTATGGCTACACCTTC
j_gene: TRBJ1-1; d_gene: TRBD1; abundance: .; v_gene: TRBV6-5; CDR3aa: CASSYAGTGTTEAFF; CDR3nt: TGTGCCAGCAGTTACGCCGGGACAGGGACCACTGAAGCTTTCTTT
j_gene: TRBJ1-2; d_gene: TRBD1; abundance: once; v_gene: TRBV9; CDR3aa: CASSVLTGGDGYTF; CDR3nt: TGTGCCAGCAGCGTATTGACAGGGGGCGATGGCTACACCTTC
j_gene: TRBJ2-7; d_gene: .; abundance: .; v_gene: TRBV2; CDR3aa: CASARDLIYEQYF; CDR3nt: TGTGCCAGTGCTCGGGACCTTATCTACGAGCAGTACTTC
j_gene: TRBJ1-1; d_gene: .; abundance: once; v_gene: TRBV9; CDR3aa: CASSLQGVNTEAFF; CDR3nt: TGTGCCAGCAGCCTACAAGGGGTGAACACTGAAGCTTTCTTT
j_gene: TRBJ2-1; d_gene: TRBD2; abundance: .; v_gene: TRBV7-9; CDR3aa: CASGHRRGDNEQFF; CDR3nt: TGTGCCAGCGGTCATAGGCGGGGGGACAATGAGCAGTTCTTC
j_gene: TRBJ1-1; d_gene: .; abundance: .; v_gene: TRBV19; CDR3aa: CASSGYGANTEAFF; CDR3nt: TGTGCCAGTAGCGGTTATGGGGCGAACACTGAAGCTTTCTTT
j_gene: TRBJ1-3; d_gene: TRBD1; abundance: .; v_gene: TRBV10-1; CDR3aa: CASSEFSGGSSGNTIYF; CDR3nt: TGCGCCAGCAGTGAGTTTTCAGGGGGTTCTTCTGGAAACACCATATATTTT
j_gene: TRBJ1-1; d_gene: .; abundance: .; v_gene: TRBV9; CDR3aa: CASSPREGNTEAFF; CDR3nt: TGTGCCAGCAGCCCTAGAGAGGGGAACACTGAAGCTTTCTTT
j_gene: TRBJ2-3; d_gene: .; abundance: .; v_gene: TRBV23-1; CDR3aa: CASSQIRASTDTQYF; CDR3nt: TGCGCCAGCAGTCAAATTCGTGCTAGCACAGATACGCAGTATTTT
j_gene: TRBJ2-2; d_gene: .; abundance: once; v_gene: TRBV11-3; CDR3aa: CASSPTGGELFF; CDR3nt: TGTGCCAGCAGCCCAACAGGGGGGGAGCTGTTTTTT
j_gene: TRBJ2-5; d_gene: .; abundance: .; v_gene: TRBV19; CDR3aa: CASSYGLTGSGEETQYF; CDR3nt: TGTGCCAGTAGTTATGGACTGACAGGGTCGGGAGAAGAGACCCAGTACTTC
j_gene: TRBJ1-5; d_gene: TRBD1; abundance: .; v_gene: TRBV7-8; CDR3aa: CASSLGQAWGPQHF; CDR3nt: TGTGCCAGCAGCTTGGGACAGGCGTGGGGGCCCCAGCATTTT
j_gene: TRBJ2-7; d_gene: TRBD1; abundance: .; v_gene: TRBV2; CDR3aa: CASSARLQGLGEYF; CDR3nt: TGTGCCAGCAGTGCCCGCTTACAGGGGCTCGGGGAGTACTTC
j_gene: TRBJ1-1; d_gene: .; abundance: .; v_gene: TRBV25-1; CDR3aa: CASSQGYTEAFF; CDR3nt: TGTGCCAGCAGTCAGGGATACACTGAAGCTTTCTTT
j_gene: TRBJ2-5; d_gene: .; abundance: .; v_gene: TRBV7-7; CDR3aa: CASSLAGQGNQETQYF; CDR3nt: TGTGCTAGCAGCTTAGCAGGCCAGGGGAACCAAGAGACCCAGTACTTC
j_gene: TRBJ1-4; d_gene: .; abundance: .; v_gene: TRBV28; CDR3aa: CASRAQGTNEKLFF; CDR3nt: TGTGCCAGCAGGGCACAGGGAACTAATGAAAAACTGTTTTTT
j_gene: TRBJ1-2; d_gene: .; abundance: .; v_gene: TRBV28; CDR3aa: CASSPPQGVLYGYTF; CDR3nt: TGTGCCAGCAGTCCGCCCCAGGGAGTCTTATATGGCTACACCTTC